The present entry profiles one T cell receptor (beta chain) with its context. Its antigen is unidentified. Here immunoSEQ multiplex PCR was the method, and the copy in TCRdb shows in-frame clones only, minus some. Of roughly 58,000 clones listed, 75% to 85% are singletons. This specimen belongs to a study of T cells in localized non-small cell lung cancer. Points from the study as a whole: Uninvolved adjacent lung, not tumor, had the highest T cell clonality.

Germline CDR1 and CDR2: MNHNS and SASEGT. V lost 4 bases, J lost 6 bases, and 13 bases lay in between. The CDR3 consists of 13 residues. The rearrangement joins TRBV6-1 to TRBJ2-7; maybe TRBD1 (6 bases). This sequence was found in a man aged 40 to 69 with stage II lung adenocarcinoma. Source: PBMCs, taken before any cancer treatment. This chain's CDR3 is CASSVRDNGEQYF. The DNA for the CDR3 is TGTGCCAGCAGTGTCAGGGACAATGGCGAGCAGTACTTC.